Only one count was recorded for the clone carrying this T cell receptor beta chain. Its antigen is still unknown. This sample is part of a study of shared clonotypes between healthy human individuals. For sorted subsets, 150 to 200 ng DNA per replicate equaled 30,000 or so T cell genomes. Sequencing was performed with immunoSEQ multiplex PCR; in TCRdb, only in-frame clones are kept and a portion is missing. The sample shows around 610,000 clones, roughly 96% of them seen only once. The study, taken as a whole, reports: Genetic and exposure-history diversity was limited by the few donors. Memory subsets generally showed smaller estimated richness than naive subsets did.

As defined, naive CD8 cells were CD45RO-negative and positively selected for CCR7, with terminally differentiated effector memory CD45RA+ cells excluded. The V and J ends lost 6 bases and 6 bases respectively, with 14 bases between them. Germline CDR1 is MDHEN and CDR2 is SYDVKM. CDR3 length: 13 residues. This sequence originates from a woman in her twenties or thirties in good health. The sequenced material came from naive CD8+ T cells sorted from blood. The chain employs TRBV28 and TRBJ1-1; D possibly corresponds to TRBD1 (6 bases). In DNA, the CDR3 is TGTGCCAGCAGATCACAGGGTTTGCCTGAAGCTTTCTTT. Amino acids: CASRSQGLPEAFF.